The 10 T cell receptor beta chains below all came from one sample that was sequenced in a study of cytomegalovirus exposure and HLA in healthy donors. 13 Jbeta primers and 60 Vbeta primers were used for the PCR. Repertoires were generated with immunoSEQ multiplex PCR, while TCRdb's copy carries only in-frame clones and drops some. The table has about 130,000 clones, about 81% seen once. The sample was PBMCs. The receptor source for this set is a woman in her 40s in good health and CMV-seropositive.

On this clone: Distinct nucleotide sequences in the sample also encode this CDR3. The chain links TRBV19 to TRBJ1-1; D gene unclear. Looked up from germline, CDR1 is LNHDA and CDR2 is SQIVND (reference sequence). Between the trimmed V and J ends, which lost 2 bases and 1 base, there was a span of 5 bases. The CDR3 consists of 13 residues. The CDR3 sequence is CASSISGNTEAFF. CDR3 DNA: TGTGCCAGTAGTATATCAGGGAACACTGAAGCTTTCTTT. Complete variable domain (other parts from reference TRBV19 and TRBJ1-1): DGGITQSPKYLFRKEGQNVTLSCEQNLNHDAMYWYRQDPGQGLRLIYYSQIVNDFQKGDIAEGYSVSREKKESFPLTVTSAQKNPTAFYLCASSISGNTEAFFGQGTRLTVV.

Of note for this clone: The junction shows a germline mismatch at one end, possibly a read error. The rearrangement links TRBV7-7 to TRBJ2-5; 7 positions agree with TRBD2. CDR1 and CDR2 from the germline V gene are SSHAT and FNYEAQ (reference sequence). The CDR3 is 14 amino acids. The DNA of the CDR3 is TGTGCTAGCAGCCCAGACCGCGGGGGAGAGACCCAGTACTTC. Its translation: CASSPDRGGETQYF.

CDR3 DNA: TGTGCCAGCAGAGGACGAGGGGACAGATCGACCGGGGAGCTGTTTTTT. It codes for CASRGRGDRSTGELFF. The chain has TRBV27 and TRBJ2-2; TRBD1 aligns across 7 bases. Germline V gene sequence: CDR1 MNHEY, CDR2 SMNVEV (reference sequence). Trimming at V came to 6 bases and at J to 5 bases, leaving 12 bases not matched to a gene. CDR3 length: 16 residues.

The J gene is TRBJ1-1, the V gene TRBV15; D uncertain. CDR1 and CDR2 (germline): LNHNV, YYDKDF (reference sequence). This CDR3 has 15 amino acids. Trimming removed 0 bases from V and 4 bases from J, with 12 bases in between. The CDR3 here is CATSRDYGGLTEAFF. DNA of the CDR3: TGTGCCACCAGCAGAGATTACGGAGGTCTCACTGAAGCTTTCTTT.

The genes are TRBV30 and TRBJ2-7, with D maybe TRBD1 (6 bases). Trimming cost V 2 bases and J 8 bases, with 19 bases left between them. The CDR3 length is 14 residues. CDR1 is GTSNPN and CDR2 is SVGIG in the germline V gene (reference sequence). This CDR3 is CAWSLGQRLEKQYF. The CDR3 coding sequence is TGTGCCTGGAGTTTAGGACAGCGCCTAGAAAAGCAGTACTTC.

The table lists this clone with a few counts. This rearrangement joins TRBV11-2 to TRBJ2-7; 8 nucleotides align to TRBD2. CDR1 is SGHAT and CDR2 is FQNNGV in the germline V gene. The V gene end was trimmed by 5 bases and the J gene end by 6 bases; junction bases not matched to a gene: 9. The CDR3 consists of 14 residues. The CDR3 reads CASSNSGEPREQYF. CDR3 sequence (DNA): TGTGCCAGCAGCAATAGCGGGGAACCTCGCGAGCAGTACTTC.

This chain joins TRBV11-2 and TRBJ1-2; D possibly corresponds to TRBD1 (6 bases). Trimming removed 4 bases from V and 4 bases from J, with 19 bases in between. The CDR3 is 16 amino acids. Germline V CDR1 and CDR2: SGHAT, FQNNGV. The CDR3: CASSSTGSAGGYGYTF. For the CDR3, the DNA is TGTGCCAGCAGCTCGACAGGAAGCGCGGGGGGCTATGGCTACACCTTC.

This clone appeared once. The chain's CDR3 is CASSYVLAGEYNEQFF. The CDR3 bases are TGTGCCAGCAGTTACGTCCTAGCGGGAGAGTACAATGAGCAGTTCTTC. This chain links TRBV6-5 with TRBJ2-1; TRBD2 aligns across 10 bases. The length of the CDR3 is 16 residues. CDR1 and CDR2 from the germline V gene are MNHEY and SVGAGI. The V and J ends lost 2 bases and 4 bases, in that order; junction bases with no gene match: 5.

The chain links TRBV6-5 to TRBJ1-2, with D perhaps TRBD1 (5 bases). V was clipped by 1 base and J by 6 bases, with 9 bases between them. The CDR3 contains 13 residues. Germline V gives CDR1 MNHEY, CDR2 SVGAGI. This CDR3 reads CASSYWGENGYTF. The CDR3 DNA follows: TGTGCCAGCAGTTACTGGGGGGAAAATGGCTACACCTTC.

V usage is TRBV7-9 and J usage is TRBJ1-1; D remains unclear. The CDR3 runs 15 residues. Between the trimmed V and J ends, which lost 5 bases and 0 bases, there was a span of 13 bases. The V gene's germline CDR1 is SEHNR and CDR2 FQNEAQ (reference sequence). The CDR3 DNA reads TGTGCCAGCAGCCCGACGAGGCAGATGAACACTGAAGCTTTCTTT. Encoded protein: CASSPTRQMNTEAFF.